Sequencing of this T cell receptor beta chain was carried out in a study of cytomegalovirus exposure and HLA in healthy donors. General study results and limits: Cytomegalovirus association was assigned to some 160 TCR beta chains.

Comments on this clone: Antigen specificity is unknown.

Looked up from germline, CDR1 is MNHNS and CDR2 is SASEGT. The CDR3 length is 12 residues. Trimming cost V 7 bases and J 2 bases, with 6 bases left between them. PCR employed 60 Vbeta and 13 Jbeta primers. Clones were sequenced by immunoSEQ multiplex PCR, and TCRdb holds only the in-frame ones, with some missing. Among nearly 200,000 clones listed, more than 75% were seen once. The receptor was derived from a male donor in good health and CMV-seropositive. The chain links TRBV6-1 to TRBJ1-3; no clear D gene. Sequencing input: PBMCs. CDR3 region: CASNSAGNTIYF. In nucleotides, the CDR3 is TGTGCCAGCAATTCGGCTGGAAACACCATATATTTT.